One sample yielded the 27 T cell receptor beta chains listed below, sequenced in a study of blood T cell repertoires in COVID-19. Assay: immunoSEQ multiplex PCR; the TCRdb copy retains only in-frame clones and omits some. The data show 45,000 to 60,000 clones, with roughly 85% seen just once and about 16% held by the top ten. Sequencing used peripheral blood. The receptors come from a human donor in a cohort sampled during active COVID-19.

The chain employs TRBV5-1 and TRBJ1-5; the D is unclear. The germline V gene has CDR1 SGHRS and CDR2 YFSETQ. The CDR3 is 13 amino acids. Trimming removed 4 bases at V and 3 bases at J, with 8 bases between. The CDR3: CASSPGDNQPQHF. Here the CDR3 DNA reads TGCGCCAGCAGCCCCGGGGACAATCAGCCCCAGCATTTT.

There are a few counts of this clone. J is TRBJ2-7 and V is TRBV19; TRBD1 agrees at 10 bases. The trim removed 4 bases at V and 3 bases at J, leaving 6 bases unmatched. CDR1 is LNHDA, CDR2 SQIVND, per germline (reference sequence). The CDR3 runs to 15 residues. CDR3 in amino acids: CASSRRGDRGYEQYF. The CDR3 nucleotides are TGTGCCAGTAGTAGACGGGGGGACAGGGGCTACGAGCAGTACTTC.

This clone turned up a few times. The CDR3 reads CASSLGGSPGYGYTF. DNA for the CDR3: TGTGCCAGCAGCCTCGGCGGCTCCCCGGGGTATGGCTACACCTTC. V and J are TRBV7-9 and TRBJ1-2; no clear D. The V end lost 5 bases, the J end lost 5 bases, and 18 bases lay between the germline ends. Per the germline V gene, CDR1 is SEHNR and CDR2 is FQNEAQ (reference sequence). The CDR3 loop spans 15 amino acids.

In this sample, this clone turned up a few times. The chain joins TRBV5-1 to TRBJ2-5, with TRBD2 matching over 7 bases. Germline V lookup: CDR1 SGHRS, CDR2 YFSETQ. The CDR3 is made up of 15 amino acids. The V and J ends lost 1 base and 7 bases, in that order; junction bases with no gene match: 10. The CDR3: CASSLRSSGEGTQYF. DNA for the CDR3: TGCGCCAGCAGCTTGCGTTCTAGCGGAGAGGGGACCCAGTACTTC.

The CDR3 DNA follows: TGTGCCAGCAGCCCCTGGACAGGGGGCCTTCAAGAGACCCAGTACTTC. Its protein product is CASSPWTGGLQETQYF. The chain uses TRBV3-1 (or the pseudogene TRBV3-2) and TRBJ2-5; 11 bases line up with TRBD1. Losses at the gene ends were 4 bases for V and 2 bases for J; bases not matched to a gene: 6. CDR3 length: 16 residues. Germline V gene data show CDR1 as LGHDT and CDR2 as YNNKEL (reference sequence).

The rearrangement uses TRBV15 and TRBJ2-7; weak D call: TRBD1 (5 bases). The V gene lost 1 base and the J gene lost 1 base, with 8 bases spanning the gap. CDR1 and CDR2 from the germline V gene are LNHNV and YYDKDF (reference sequence). This CDR3 comprises 14 residues. The DNA of the CDR3 is TGTGCCACCAGCAGAGTGGACATTTCCTACGAGCAGTACTTC. Protein product: CATSRVDISYEQYF.

V and J are TRBV27 and TRBJ2-3; a weak D match, TRBD2 (7 bases). Germline loops: CDR1 MNHEY, CDR2 SMNVEV (reference sequence). V dropped 5 bases and J dropped 5 bases, with 14 bases sitting between them. The CDR3 spans 14 residues. The CDR3, as DNA: TGTGCCAGCAGTCTGTGGGGGGGCGGAGATACGCAGTATTTT. Translating it yields CASSLWGGGDTQYF.

This clone was observed a single time. V and J are TRBV12-3 or TRBV12-4 and TRBJ1-5; maybe TRBD1 (5 bases). This CDR3 is built from 13 residues. Trimming left V 3 bases short and J 7 bases short, with 10 bases between. CDR3 protein: CASSFRGYQPQHF. In nucleotides, the CDR3 is TGTGCCAGCAGTTTTAGGGGTTACCAGCCCCAGCATTTT.

This chain connects TRBV27 to TRBJ1-2; 7 bases are shared with TRBD1. This CDR3 is built from 13 residues. Germline V CDR1 and CDR2: MNHEY, SMNVEV (reference sequence). The ends lost 5 bases at V and 6 bases at J; junction bases unmatched: 6. The DNA for the CDR3 is TGTGCCAGCAGTGCCTCCGGGACAGATGGCTACACCTTC. Protein: CASSASGTDGYTF.

This rearrangement joins TRBV11-3 to TRBJ2-1; D possibly corresponds to TRBD1 (8 bases). Germline V gene sequence: CDR1 SGHNT, CDR2 YENEEA. This CDR3 contains 14 residues. With 6 bases removed from V and 7 bases from J, the gap between germline ends came to 16 bases. In DNA form, the CDR3 reads TGTGCCAGCAGAAAACAGGGGGAGGGTAATGAGCAGTTCTTC. Translation: CASRKQGEGNEQFF.

This chain connects TRBV5-1 to TRBJ2-2; 9 bases line up with TRBD1. J lost 6 bases, V lost 4 bases, and 7 bases had no gene match. This CDR3 contains 15 residues. CDR1 is SGHRS and CDR2 is YFSETQ in the germline V gene. The chain's CDR3 is CASSPDRGAAGELFF. As DNA, the CDR3 is TGCGCCAGCAGCCCTGACAGGGGGGCTGCCGGGGAGCTGTTTTTT. Full variable domain (missing parts from reference TRBV5-1 and TRBJ2-2): KAGVTQTPRYLIKTRGQQVTLSCSPISGHRSVSWYQQTPGQGLQFLFEYFSETQRNKGNFPGRFSGRQFSNSRSEMNVSTLELGDSALYLCASSPDRGAAGELFFGEGSRLTVL.

The CDR3, as DNA: TGTGCCAGCAGCCAACCTGTAGCGGGAGGAACCTACAATGAGCAGTTCTTC. This encodes CASSQPVAGGTYNEQFF. V gene TRBV11-2 combines with J gene TRBJ2-1; 10 bases are a match to TRBD2. CDR1 is SGHAT and CDR2 is FQNNGV in the germline V gene. The ends lost 5 bases at V and 2 bases at J; junction bases unmatched: 9. The CDR3 runs to 17 residues.

The rearrangement links TRBV4-2 to TRBJ2-1; 7 bases fit TRBD2. CDR1 and CDR2 (germline): LGHNA, YNFKEQ. The CDR3 is made up of 20 amino acids. J lost 7 bases, V lost 4 bases, and 25 bases had no gene match. The CDR3 here is CASSLIGGVLSGAPGNEQFF. As DNA, the CDR3 is TGTGCCAGCAGCCTGATTGGGGGGGTATTAAGCGGGGCCCCGGGGAATGAGCAGTTCTTC.

The rearrangement uses TRBV12-3 or TRBV12-4 and TRBJ2-5, with 7 bases aligning to TRBD1. The CDR3 has 13 amino acids. Trimming took 5 bases from V and 5 from J; bases not matched to a gene: 5. The CDR3 is CASSDRVMETQYF. Written as DNA, the CDR3 is TGTGCCAGCAGTGACAGGGTAATGGAGACCCAGTACTTC.

The chain has TRBV7-2 and TRBJ2-7, with a possible D match to TRBD2 (6 bases). From germline, CDR1 is SGHTA and CDR2 FQGNSA. The CDR3 loop spans 17 amino acids. Trimming cost V 1 base and J 5 bases, with 21 bases left between them. The CDR3 DNA follows: TGTGCCAGCAGCTTAGGACCCGCCCGAGGAGGGCACAACGAGCAGTACTTC. Translating gives CASSLGPARGGHNEQYF.

The chain uses TRBV6-2 or TRBV6-3 and TRBJ2-3; TRBD1 might be the D (6 bases). V shed 5 bases and J shed 0 bases, with 21 bases lying between them. The CDR3 has 18 residues. Germline CDR1 MNHEY, CDR2 SVGEGT. CDR3: CASSPERQVLLSTDTQYF. CDR3 nucleotides: TGTGCCAGCAGTCCCGAAAGACAGGTCCTACTAAGCACAGATACGCAGTATTTT.

This clone was detected once. The chain recombines TRBV25-1 with TRBJ2-7, with unresolved D. CDR1 is MGHDK and CDR2 is SYGVNS in the germline V gene. V was shortened by 1 base and J by 4 bases, with 2 bases between the two germline ends. The CDR3 has 11 amino acids. The CDR3 DNA reads as TGTGCCAGCAGTGAATCATACGAGCAGTACTTC. Translated: CASSESYEQYF.

The rearrangement links TRBV7-9 to TRBJ2-1; TRBD1 matches at 9 bases. Trimming took 5 bases from V and 3 from J; bases not matched to a gene: 5. This CDR3 has 15 residues. Germline V CDR1 and CDR2: SEHNR, FQNEAQ (reference sequence). Here the CDR3 reads CASSEDRGNYNEQFF. DNA of the CDR3: TGTGCCAGCAGCGAAGACAGGGGGAACTACAATGAGCAGTTCTTC. Looking up the rest from reference TRBV7-9 and TRBJ2-1 gives the full variable domain: DTGVSQNPRHKITKRGQNVTFRCDPISEHNRLYWYRQTLGQGPEFLTYFQNEAQLEKSRLLSDRFSAERPKGSFSTLEIQRTEQGDSAMYLCASSEDRGNYNEQFFGPGTRLTVL.

This clone was seen only once. The chain recombines TRBV3-1 (or the pseudogene TRBV3-2) with TRBJ1-1, with 7 positions matching TRBD1. Trimming at V came to 5 bases and at J to 1 base, leaving 4 bases not matched to a gene. Looked up from germline, CDR1 is LGHDT and CDR2 is YNNKEL (reference sequence). The CDR3 has 14 amino acids. This CDR3 is CASSSDRENTEAFF. The CDR3 DNA follows: TGTGCCAGCAGCAGCGACAGGGAGAACACTGAAGCTTTCTTT.

V gene TRBV11-2 combines with J gene TRBJ2-1; 10 bases fit TRBD2. The J segment lost 6 bases and the V segment lost 1 base, leaving 3 bases of the junction unmatched. Germline CDR1 is SGHAT and CDR2 is FQNNGV. CDR3 length: 15 amino acids. CDR3 protein: CASSLGAGGLNEQFF. The DNA of the CDR3 is TGTGCCAGCAGCTTAGGAGCGGGAGGGCTCAATGAGCAGTTCTTC.

The V and J genes are TRBV7-6 and TRBJ1-2; 7 bases align to TRBD1. V gave up 5 bases and J gave up 8 bases; unmatched junction bases: 11. CDR1 is SGHVS, CDR2 FNYEAQ, per germline. The CDR3 covers 14 residues. The CDR3 loop reads CASSRDSQTGGYTF. CDR3 coding DNA: TGTGCCAGCAGCCGGGACAGTCAAACGGGGGGCTACACCTTC.

The genes are TRBV5-1 and TRBJ1-3; 10 nucleotides match TRBD1. V shed 3 bases and J 3 bases; nucleotides not matched to a gene: 3. The germline gives CDR1 SGHRS, CDR2 YFSETQ. The CDR3 totals 15 residues. CDR3 coding DNA: TGCGCCAGCAGCTACGGGACAGGGGATGGAAACACCATATATTTT. Translation: CASSYGTGDGNTIYF.

In DNA, the CDR3 is TGTGCCAGCAGTTACTCGACAGGGACGAACACCGGGGAGCTGTTTTTT. Translation: CASSYSTGTNTGELFF. The rearrangement links TRBV6-2 or TRBV6-3 to TRBJ2-2; 7 bases are shared with TRBD1. V lost 0 bases to trimming and J lost 0 bases; unmatched junction nucleotides: 1. The CDR3 runs to 16 residues. The germline CDR1 and CDR2 sequences are MNHEY and SVGEGT.

V is TRBV3-1 (or the pseudogene TRBV3-2) and J is TRBJ1-1, with 8 bases aligning to TRBD1. CDR1 and CDR2 from the germline V gene are LGHDT and YNNKEL (reference sequence). The V gene end was trimmed by 3 bases and the J gene end by 4 bases; junction bases not matched to a gene: 4. This CDR3 contains 14 residues. The CDR3: CASSHDRGPTEAFF. CDR3 in DNA: TGTGCCAGCAGCCACGACAGGGGACCCACTGAAGCTTTCTTT.

The chain recombines TRBV7-7 with TRBJ2-7; tentative D call: TRBD2 (5 bases). The V end was cut by 0 bases, the J end by 1 base, with 25 bases between. Germline loops: CDR1 SSHAT, CDR2 FNYEAQ (reference sequence). The CDR3 sequence is 20 residues long. The CDR3 loop reads CASSLARLGLGATLSYEQYF. The CDR3 DNA sequence: TGTGCCAGCAGCTTAGCGCGGTTGGGTCTGGGAGCAACATTGTCCTACGAGCAGTACTTC.

This clone was found a few times. This chain joins TRBV6-5 and TRBJ1-1, with D unresolved. V lost 0 bases, J lost 1 base, and 6 bases lay in between. Germline CDR1 reads MNHEY; CDR2 reads SVGAGI. The CDR3 consists of 14 residues. Here the CDR3 reads CASSYSAGNTEAFF. CDR3 nucleotides: TGTGCCAGCAGTTACTCGGCGGGGAACACTGAAGCTTTCTTT.

This clone was seen only once. The V call is TRBV28, the J call TRBJ1-2; D remains unclear. Germline V gene sequence: CDR1 MDHEN, CDR2 SYDVKM. This CDR3 contains 14 residues. V lost 3 bases and J lost 0, with 8 bases in between. CDR3 coding DNA: TGTGCCAGCAGTTTTTTCGGGGCTAACTATGGCTACACCTTC. It is translated as CASSFFGANYGYTF.